This entry lists 8 T cell receptor beta chains sequenced from one sample in a study of blood T cell repertoires in COVID-19 (dated by TCRdb to about 2020). Libraries were built with the immunoSEQ multiplex PCR assay. Here the immuneACCESS table is served through TCRdb, limited to in-frame sequences with V and J called. Missing clones are a known gap in these copies; in checked studies unresolved V genes cover under half, and the rest lacks a known reason. This sample has 150,000 to 200,000 clones in its table, and roughly 86% of those were observed once. The ten largest clones capture more than 0.75% of the sample. The specimen sequenced was peripheral blood. All receptors derive from a young man with acute or convalescent COVID-19.

This chain connects TRBV4-1 to TRBJ2-3, with TRBD2 matching 11 bases. Germline V gene lookup returns CDR1 MGHRA and CDR2 YSYEKL. The J segment lost 14 bases and the V segment lost 5 bases, leaving 3 bases of the junction unmatched. The CDR3 loop spans 11 amino acids. CDR3 amino acids: CASSGTSGLYF. The DNA for the CDR3 is TGCGCCAGCAGCGGGACTAGCGGATTGTATTTT.

The chain uses TRBV18 and TRBJ1-6; possibly TRBD1 for D (5 bases). Germline V lookup: CDR1 KGHSH, CDR2 LQKENI. The CDR3 loop spans 16 amino acids. Trimming cost V 3 bases and J 10 bases, with 19 bases left between them. The CDR3 sequence: CASSPDATGVSSPLHF. CDR3 sequence (DNA): TGTGCCAGCTCACCTGACGCTACAGGAGTCAGCTCACCCCTCCACTTT.

V is TRBV7-9 and J is TRBJ1-5; D gene ambiguous. Germline CDR1 is SEHNR and CDR2 is FQNEAQ (reference sequence). The CDR3 covers 12 residues. V was shortened by 5 bases and J by 6 bases, with 8 bases between the two germline ends. CDR3 sequence reads: CASSPLLQPQHF. The CDR3 DNA sequence: TGTGCCAGCAGCCCCCTCCTTCAGCCCCAGCATTTT. Using reference TRBV7-9 and TRBJ1-5 for the parts outside the CDR3, the full variable domain is DTGVSQNPRHKITKRGQNVTFRCDPISEHNRLYWYRQTLGQGPEFLTYFQNEAQLEKSRLLSDRFSAERPKGSFSTLEIQRTEQGDSAMYLCASSPLLQPQHFGDGTRLSIL.

V gene TRBV7-2 combines with J gene TRBJ1-2, with TRBD1 matching 7 bases. Germline trimming cut 1 base from V and 5 bases from J; bases unmatched to any gene: 1. Per germline, CDR1 SGHTA and CDR2 FQGNSA. CDR3 length: 13 residues. CDR3 nucleotide sequence: TGTGCCAGCAGCTTAGGGGGACAGTATGGCTACACCTTC. The encoded protein is CASSLGGQYGYTF.

This clone was counted a few times. The chain recombines TRBV30 with TRBJ1-5; D may be TRBD1 (6 bases). CDR1 is GTSNPN and CDR2 is SVGIG in the germline V gene (reference sequence). This CDR3 has 13 residues. With 0 bases removed from V and 5 bases from J, the gap between germline ends came to 8 bases. In DNA form, the CDR3 reads TGTGCCTGGAGTGTACAGGGCTATCAGCCCCAGCATTTT. It translates to CAWSVQGYQPQHF. The full variable domain, with the rest looked up from reference TRBV30 and TRBJ1-5, is SQTIHQWPATLVQPVGSPLSLECTVEGTSNPNLYWYRQAAGRGLQLLFYSVGIGQISSEVPQNLSASRPQDRQFILSSKKLLLSDSGFYLCAWSVQGYQPQHFGDGTRLSIL.

This chain uses TRBV6-1 with TRBJ1-3; 10 bases are shared with TRBD1. Germline assignment: CDR1 MNHNS and CDR2 SASEGT. Trimming removed 2 bases from V and 4 bases from J; junction bases left unmatched: 2. The CDR3 consists of 15 residues. The CDR3 spells CASSERQGAGNTIYF. The CDR3 region has the DNA TGTGCCAGCAGTGAAAGACAGGGGGCCGGAAACACCATATATTTT.

The chain links TRBV2 to TRBJ2-7; D ambiguous. The V gene's germline CDR1 is SNHLY and CDR2 FYNNEI. This CDR3 has 15 amino acids. V lost 7 bases, J lost 0 bases, and 16 bases lay in between. This CDR3 is CASINSQVTSYEQYF. CDR3 coding DNA: TGTGCCAGCATTAACTCCCAGGTCACCTCCTACGAGCAGTACTTC.

This rearrangement joins TRBV6-5 to TRBJ1-5; D is possibly TRBD1 (5 bases). The V gene lost 4 bases and the J gene lost 6 bases, with 13 bases spanning the gap. This CDR3 comprises 14 residues. Per germline, CDR1 MNHEY and CDR2 SVGAGI. In DNA form, the CDR3 reads TGTGCCAGCAGTTCCGTCGGGGGATCTCAGCCCCAGCATTTT. Its protein product is CASSSVGGSQPQHF.